A single sample gave rise to the 31 T cell receptor beta chains below, sequenced in a study of CD8+CD57+ T cells in acquired aplastic anemia. CDR3 and TCR beta VDJ profiling relied on a genomic DNA template. TCRdb reprocessed the reads with MiXCR, giving one entry per CDR3 protein. This table holds just over 450,000 distinct CDR3 sequences, around 30% found once. Patients selected for sequencing had displayed CD8+CD57+ cell expansion by flow cytometry. Sequencing input: sorted CD4+, CD8+, or CD8+CD57+ T cells (not recorded which) from PBMCs. These receptors were taken from a human donor with aplastic anemia.

Here the CDR3 DNA reads TGTGCCAGTAGTATAGGCCTACTCGCGGGAAGGAATGAGCAGTTCTTC. Its translation is CASSIGLLAGRNEQFF. This sequence joins TRBV19 and TRBJ2-1; possible D gene TRBD2, 6 bases. V dropped 1 base and J dropped 7 bases, with 17 bases sitting between them. The CDR3 has 16 residues. Germline lookup yields CDR1 LNHDA and CDR2 SQIVND (reference sequence).

The chain recombines TRBV6-1 with TRBJ1-1; D unclear. Trimming took off 7 bases at V and 1 base at J, with 13 bases between the two ends. There are 14 residues in the CDR3. The germline V gene has CDR1 MNHNS and CDR2 SASEGT. The CDR3 DNA sequence: TGTGCCAGCACCCATGAGGACCCGAACACTGAAGCTTTCTTT. Protein sequence: CASTHEDPNTEAFF.

J is TRBJ1-2 and V is TRBV25-1; D possibly corresponds to TRBD1 (5 bases). V was cut by 5 bases and J by 7 bases, with 20 bases left in between. CDR3 length: 15 amino acids. The V gene's germline CDR1 is MGHDK and CDR2 SYGVNS. The CDR3: CASSFRGSVGSGYTF. CDR3 nucleotide sequence: TGTGCCAGCAGTTTTCGGGGGAGTGTGGGGAGTGGCTACACCTTC.

The chain has TRBV10-3 and TRBJ2-1, with D perhaps TRBD1 or TRBD2 (5 bases each). Trimming removed 10 bases at V and 6 bases at J, with 13 bases between. The CDR3 has 12 residues. Germline loops: CDR1 ENHRY, CDR2 SYGVKD. CDR3 nucleotides: TGTGCCACCGTTGAGAGGGGCAATGAGCAGTTCTTC. Its protein is CATVERGNEQFF.

About this clonotype: The missing conserved phenylalanine or tryptophan at the end of this CDR3 makes a read error likely. J is TRBJ1-5 and V is TRBV6-5; D remains unclear. This CDR3 has 17 residues. V was clipped by 3 bases and J by 0 bases, with 15 bases between them. Germline-derived CDR1 and CDR2 are MNHEY and SVGAGI. CDR3 sequence reads: CASSYPGRIDSNQPQHS. The CDR3 coding sequence is TGTGCCAGCAGTTATCCCGGACGGATTGATAGCAATCAGCCCCAGCATTCT.

The chain carries TRBV29-1 and TRBJ1-5; D perhaps matches TRBD1 (6 bases). The germline V gene has CDR1 SQVTM and CDR2 ANQGSEA. The V gene lost 3 bases and the J gene lost 4 bases, with 10 bases spanning the gap. The CDR3 totals 13 residues. CDR3 region: CSVEWDTNQPQHF. CDR3 nucleotide sequence: TGCAGCGTTGAGTGGGACACAAATCAGCCCCAGCATTTT.

This clonotype has a count of ten or more. This CDR3 is CASSHDDGRETQYF. As DNA, the CDR3 is TGTGCCAGCAGCCATGATGACGGGCGAGAGACCCAGTACTTC. This chain connects TRBV7-8 to TRBJ2-5, with no clear D. Trimming shortened V by 5 bases and J by 4 bases, and 14 bases separated the two germline ends. The CDR3 is 14 amino acids. Germline V lookup: CDR1 SGHVS, CDR2 FQNEAQ.

This clonotype was seen only a few times. The CDR3 nucleotides read TGTGCCAGCAGTTTATGGGGGTTCGGTGGAAACACCATATATTTT. Amino acid sequence: CASSLWGFGGNTIYF. The rearrangement links TRBV12-3 or TRBV12-4 to TRBJ1-3; weak D call: TRBD1 (5 bases). CDR3 size: 15 residues. V lost 2 bases to trimming and J lost 3 bases, with 11 bases between them.

Comment on this clonotype: In this CDR3 the conserved last residue, phenylalanine or tryptophan, is missing, so a read error is likely. The limits of the CDR3 on the DNA are not certain, so only TCRdb's listed CDR3 is given. The rearrangement links TRBV12-3 or TRBV12-4 to TRBJ2-7; the table calls TRBD2, which could not be checked here. The CDR3 is 10 amino acids long, termini counted. The CDR3 spells CASSPILAGE.

This clonotype was seen repeatedly, ten times or more. The J gene is TRBJ1-5, the V gene TRBV24-1; D ambiguous. The CDR3 has 14 amino acids. V shed 4 bases and J shed 7 bases, with 13 bases lying between them. Germline assignment: CDR1 KGHDR and CDR2 SFDVKD. CDR3 residues: CATSDTGEEQPQHF. The DNA for the CDR3 is TGTGCCACCAGTGACACGGGAGAGGAGCAGCCCCAGCATTTT.

This clonotype has only a few counts. The chain has TRBV15 and TRBJ1-2; D call uncertain. The CDR3 loop spans 17 amino acids. Germline lookup yields CDR1 LNHNV and CDR2 YYDKDF (reference sequence). V shed 8 bases and J shed 0 bases, with 22 bases lying between them. CDR3 coding DNA: TGTGCCACCTCGACCCGGGGTGATGGTACGGCTAACTATGGCTACACCTTC. Its translation is CATSTRGDGTANYGYTF.

This clonotype came up a few times. In nucleotides, the CDR3 is TGCAGTGCTAGCCCAGCGGGAGCTGTCGTCCATCGCACAGATACGCAGTATTTT. Amino acid sequence: CSASPAGAVVHRTDTQYF. The V call is TRBV20-1, the J call TRBJ2-3; 8 positions match TRBD2. V lost 3 bases, J lost 1 base, and 15 bases stayed unmatched. Germline V lookup: CDR1 DFQATT, CDR2 SNEGSKA (reference sequence). CDR3 length: 18 amino acids.

The table lists this clonotype with a count of one. This sequence may be a read error, since a much larger clone differs from it by one base. J is TRBJ1-5 and V is TRBV9, with D unclear. Germline V gene data show CDR1 as SGDLS and CDR2 as YYNGEE. This CDR3 has 14 residues. The CDR3 DNA sequence: TGTCCCAGCAGCGCCTCGGGAGAAAATCAGCCCCAGCATTTT. It specifies CPSSASGENQPQHF.

The table lists this clonotype with many counts. CDR3 region: CASRPDGNQPQHF. The CDR3 nucleotides are TGTGCCAGCAGGCCGGATGGCAATCAGCCCCAGCATTTT. The chain joins TRBV7-9 to TRBJ1-5, with D unresolved. This CDR3 is 13 amino acids long. Trimming removed 6 bases at V and 2 bases at J, with 8 bases between. CDR1 is SEHNR, CDR2 FQNEAQ, per germline (reference sequence).

The chain recombines TRBV11-2 with TRBJ1-1; D is ambiguous. Trimming pared 5 bases from V and 1 base from J, leaving 14 bases between. CDR3 length: 15 residues. Germline lookup yields CDR1 SGHAT and CDR2 FQNNGV. In DNA form, the CDR3 reads TGTGCCAGCAGCCACTTTTACGGTAAGAACACTGAAGCTTTCTTT. Its translation: CASSHFYGKNTEAFF.

V usage is TRBV5-1 and J usage is TRBJ2-2; no clear D. CDR1 is SGHRS and CDR2 is YFSETQ in the germline V gene. V shed 0 bases and J shed 2 bases, with 8 bases lying between them. The CDR3 sequence is 15 residues long. CDR3 loop: CASSLVLGNTGELFF. The CDR3 coding sequence is TGCGCCAGCAGCTTGGTATTGGGTAACACCGGGGAGCTGTTTTTT.

This clonotype showed up just a few times. The V call is TRBV15, the J call TRBJ2-1; the match to TRBD2 covers 10 bases. Germline V gene data show CDR1 as LNHNV and CDR2 as YYDKDF (reference sequence). This CDR3 spans 16 amino acids. The V segment lost 1 base and the J segment 4 bases; nucleotides outside the gene matches: 4. CDR3 residues: CATSRVSSGGYNEQFF. The CDR3 DNA reads as TGTGCCACCAGCAGAGTTTCTAGCGGGGGATACAATGAGCAGTTCTTC.

This clonotype was observed many times. The rearrangement uses TRBV10-3 and TRBJ2-7; D is uncertain. Germline CDR1 ENHRY, CDR2 SYGVKD. V shed 7 bases and J shed 0 bases, with 13 bases lying between them. CDR3 length equals 14 residues. This CDR3 reads CAIKEGPSSYEQYF. CDR3 DNA sequence: TGTGCCATCAAGGAAGGGCCTAGCTCCTACGAGCAGTACTTC.

This clonotype has only a few counts. The chain is built from TRBV10-3 and TRBJ1-5, with D possibly matching TRBD1 (5 bases). Trimming removed 6 bases from V and 6 bases from J, with 12 bases in between. This CDR3 is 13 amino acids long. Germline V gene lookup returns CDR1 ENHRY and CDR2 SYGVKD. The CDR3 sequence is CAISAGLAQPQHF. The CDR3 bases are TGTGCCATCAGCGCAGGGTTGGCTCAGCCCCAGCATTTT.

The sample holds a few counts of this clonotype. The chain joins TRBV20-1 to TRBJ2-1; 8 nucleotides match TRBD2. Germline lookup yields CDR1 DFQATT and CDR2 SNEGSKA (reference sequence). The CDR3 is made up of 14 amino acids. Losses at the gene ends were 4 bases for V and 8 bases for J; bases not matched to a gene: 10. The CDR3 nucleotides read TGCAGTGCTACAAAAGCGGGAGCGCGAGATGAGCAGTTCTTC. This encodes CSATKAGARDEQFF.

This clonotype was counted at least ten times. This chain uses TRBV12-3 or TRBV12-4 with TRBJ1-6; TRBD1 aligns across 9 bases. The CDR3 sequence is 16 residues long. V lost 2 bases to trimming and J lost 9 bases; unmatched junction nucleotides: 8. The DNA for the CDR3 is TGTGCCAGCAGTTTACGGGACAGGGCACGCATTTCACCCCTCCACTTT. It specifies CASSLRDRARISPLHF.

The chain joins TRBV5-1 to TRBJ2-3; D might be TRBD2 (5 bases). Germline V gene sequence: CDR1 SGHRS, CDR2 YFSETQ. V shed 4 bases and J shed 1 base, with 7 bases lying between them. The CDR3 has 13 residues. CDR3 protein: CASSEGRTDTQYF. The CDR3 DNA reads TGCGCCAGCAGCGAGGGCCGCACAGATACGCAGTATTTT. Looking up the rest from reference TRBV5-1 and TRBJ2-3 gives the full variable domain: KAGVTQTPRYLIKTRGQQVTLSCSPISGHRSVSWYQQTPGQGLQFLFEYFSETQRNKGNFPGRFSGRQFSNSRSEMNVSTLELGDSALYLCASSEGRTDTQYFGPGTRLTVL.

This clonotype was observed many times. The rearrangement uses TRBV20-1 and TRBJ2-7, with TRBD1 matching over 9 bases. This CDR3 comprises 15 residues. Trimming cost V 1 base and J 4 bases; bases outside gene matches: 8. CDR1 and CDR2 (germline): DFQATT, SNEGSKA (reference sequence). The CDR3 DNA follows: TGCAGTGCTAGAGGGGAGACAGGGGGTACTTACGAGCAGTACTTC. Protein: CSARGETGGTYEQYF.

This clonotype has only a few counts. The chain uses TRBV5-5 and TRBJ1-5; the D gene is possibly TRBD1 (6 bases). Germline CDR1 is SGHKS and CDR2 is YYEKEE (reference sequence). This CDR3 has 15 amino acids. V lost 0 bases, J lost 5 bases, and 12 bases lay in between. The CDR3 DNA is TGTGCCAGCAGCTTGGGTTTACAGGGTTATCAGCCCCAGCATTTT. It specifies CASSLGLQGYQPQHF.

The V gene is TRBV10-2, the J gene TRBJ1-1; 12 positions match TRBD1. The length of the CDR3 is 12 residues. Trimming removed 10 bases from V and 10 bases from J; junction bases left unmatched: 7. In germline, CDR1 is WSHSY, CDR2 SAAADI. The chain's CDR3 is CATGQGARGAFF. Here the CDR3 DNA reads TGCGCCACGGGACAGGGGGCTAGGGGAGCTTTCTTT.

This clonotype has more than one count but fewer than ten. The V call is TRBV5-8, the J call TRBJ1-6, with TRBD1 identical over 9 bases. With V trimmed by 4 bases and J by 8 bases, 7 bases remained unmatched. The germline V gene encodes CDR1 SGHTS and CDR2 YDEGEE. The CDR3 has 15 amino acids. The chain's CDR3 is CASSDEGQGHSPLHF. Here the CDR3 DNA reads TGTGCCAGCAGCGATGAGGGACAGGGTCATTCACCCCTCCACTTT.

This clonotype has at least ten counts. The chain employs TRBV7-3 and TRBJ1-1; D might be TRBD1 (5 bases). The length of the CDR3 is 13 residues. Germline V gene sequence: CDR1 SGHTA, CDR2 FQGTGA. V dropped 4 bases and J dropped 5 bases, with 11 bases sitting between them. The CDR3 region has the DNA TGTGCCAGCAGCTCCCAGGAGGGGACTGAAGCTTTCTTT. Residues: CASSSQEGTEAFF.

The V call is TRBV27, the J call TRBJ1-6; D gene ambiguous. Germline CDR1 is MNHEY and CDR2 is SMNVEV (reference sequence). V was clipped by 5 bases and J by 7 bases, with 24 bases between them. There are 18 residues in the CDR3. CDR3 residues: CASSLYGHLAGGNSPLHF. CDR3 nucleotides: TGTGCCAGCAGTCTATACGGGCATTTGGCGGGAGGCAATTCACCCCTCCACTTT.

The J gene is TRBJ1-2, the V gene TRBV10-3; D is ambiguous. The V end lost 7 bases, the J end lost 4 bases, and 19 bases lay between the germline ends. Germline lookup yields CDR1 ENHRY and CDR2 SYGVKD. The CDR3 length is 15 residues. The CDR3 coding sequence is TGTGCCATCACCCCGGGCCAGACATATAGCTATGGCTACACCTTC. It codes for CAITPGQTYSYGYTF.

This clonotype turned up a few times. The J gene is TRBJ2-4, the V gene TRBV2; 9 positions match TRBD2. Per germline, CDR1 SNHLY and CDR2 FYNNEI. CDR3 length: 17 amino acids. With 6 bases clipped from V and 9 bases from J, the junction kept 18 bases outside the gene matches. The CDR3 DNA sequence: TGTGCCAGCAGGTCTGGGGGCGGGAGGGAAAGACGGGGCATTCAGTACTTC. Translation gives CASRSGGGRERRGIQYF. Variable domain in full (rest from reference TRBV2 and TRBJ2-4): EPEVTQTPSHQVTQMGQEVILRCVPISNHLYFYWYRQILGQKVEFLVSFYNNEISEKSEIFDDQFSVERPDGSNFTLKIRSTKLEDSAMYFCASRSGGGRERRGIQYFGAGTRLSVL.

This clonotype was recorded at least ten times. The chain is built from TRBV12-3 or TRBV12-4 and TRBJ1-6; unclear D gene. V lost 3 bases, J lost 10 bases, and 10 bases lay in between. The CDR3 is 13 amino acids. The CDR3: CASSLSVGSPLHF. In DNA form, the CDR3 reads TGTGCCAGCAGTTTGTCAGTCGGGTCACCCCTCCACTTT.